This T cell receptor beta chain emerged from a study of cytomegalovirus exposure and HLA in healthy donors. Across the study: The 95 to 150 validation repertoires used the same platform as the roughly 670 first-cohort repertoires, a later analysis reported. Study-level results: Many donors carried some public TCRs, although rarity characterized most TCR sequences.

CDR3 length: 13 residues. Germline assignment: CDR1 MDHEN and CDR2 SYDVKM. The table came from immunoSEQ multiplex PCR; TCRdb's copy has only in-frame clones and leaves some out. The table lists 150,000 to 170,000 clones, approximately 86% of them singletons. For this clone: Its antigen is unknown. An end of the junction does not agree with germline; a read error may underlie this.

The chain uses TRBV28 and TRBJ2-1; the D gene is possibly TRBD2 (6 bases). This sequence was found in a human donor in good health. Sequenced sample: PBMCs. CDR3 coding DNA: TGTGCCAGCAGTTTATCCGGGAGAAGAGGTTGGGTCTTC. Its protein product is CASSLSGRRGWVF.